This T cell receptor beta chain was observed in a study of cytotoxic CD8 clonotypes in ibrutinib-treated CLL (dated by TCRdb to 2020 to 2022). General notes on the study: The cohort included some 14 treatment-naive and 11 to 12 relapsed/refractory patients; some 18 were IGHV unmutated. Cryopreserved peripheral blood mononuclear cells were obtained prior to treatment, at the time of response, and at either disease progression or sustained remission. Partial responses were observed in about 25 patients and complete responses in 2; after a median follow-up of 68 months, remission was maintained in roughly 15 patients and progression was observed in approximately twelve. The response samples were drawn at a median of around eleven months into treatment, with a range of about 6 to 36 months. On average, each sample yielded 255,043 productive templates and about 94,000 productive rearrangements. Every remission and progressive disease sample was obtained while ibrutinib was still being received by the patients. Of the 85 to 95 participants in the trial, about 25 had longitudinal samples available. Study-wide findings and limitations: Sampling times were not matched between sustained-remission and progressing patients, and lymph node repertoires were not studied. At ibrutinib response clonality went up, during sustained remission it held steady, and at progression it dropped back toward baseline. Public clonotypes were rare and either shrank or stayed stable during treatment, and the rise in clonality at ibrutinib response reflected expansion of private clonotypes. At baseline, clonality was higher than in age-matched healthy donors and showed a strong correlation with circulating CD8+ T-cell counts.

For TCR beta library preparation, 2 to 2.5 micrograms of genomic DNA were isolated from cryopreserved PBMCs. Longitudinal blood samples from CLL patients receiving ibrutinib monotherapy were subjected to high-throughput TCR beta sequencing. Patients were enrolled in a phase 2 open-label single-center ibrutinib monotherapy trial. The germline V gene yields MGHRA for CDR1 and YSYEKL for CDR2. Clipping removes 0 bases from V and 0 bases from J, with 10 as the unmatched junction base count. The CDR3 goes from the cysteine to the phenylalanine over 20 residues. The kept DNA is CDR3 alone, 60 bases in frame from the first base. A MiSeq instrument was used for deep resolution sequencing, which targeted depths ranging from 1 in 1 million up to 1 in 200,000 T cells, with coverage averaging 10x for each clonotype. The immunoSEQ hsTCRB Kit was used to generate the TCR beta libraries. Per the source publication's procedure: Data were analyzed with ImmunoSEQ Data Assistant and ImmunoSEQ Analyzer, with V, D and J genes assigned per IMGT definitions. Clonality was computed as one minus normalized Shannon entropy of productive rearrangement frequencies, ranging from 0 to 1. Only overrepresented clonotypes making up at least 0.05% of the repertoire of each patient were included in the public clonotype analysis. About 13 age-matched healthy donor repertoires from immuneACCESS were used as controls for clonality. TCRdb obtained this table from immuneACCESS and retained in-frame rearrangements with V and J assigned. These tables miss some clones; where compared with another copy, unresolved V genes account for less than half of the shortfall, and the remainder is unexplained. That table gives V, J and clone size, and the DNA gave D and trimming. This sample comprises about 140,000 clones, around 81% of them detected only once. The ten most abundant clones make up less than 8.5% of the sample.

Notes on this clone: It has no known antigen specificity. No base-level quality is on record; no much larger clone is a single base apart.

The receptor was derived from a human donor with chronic lymphocytic leukemia. The sequence links TRBV4-1 to TRBJ2-3; 12 bases in the junction line up with TRBD2. This sample comprised PBMCs, obtained after 36 months of ibrutinib treatment. In nucleotide form, the sequence is TGCGCCAGCAGCCAAGAAAAAATCCTAGCGGGGGGGCAAAGCACAGATACGCAGTATTTT. This sequence encodes CASSQEKILAGGQSTDTQYF.